The 5 T cell receptor beta chains below were found in one sample sequenced in a study of T cell responses to AZD1222 COVID-19 vaccine. Measured with immunoSEQ multiplex PCR; TCRdb has only the in-frame clones, and not every one. This repertoire shows 20,000 or so clones, 84% found once; its top ten account for around 15%. The specimen comprised peripheral blood, sampled 28 days after the second AZD1222 dose. These receptors were taken from an adult who received the AZD1222 COVID-19 vaccine.

This clone was seen a handful of times. The chain carries TRBV11-1 and TRBJ2-5; 9 bases map to TRBD2. Trimming at V came to 1 base and at J to 7 bases, leaving 7 bases not matched to a gene. CDR3 length: 15 residues. Germline V CDR1 and CDR2: SGHAT, FQDESV (reference sequence). In DNA form, the CDR3 reads TGTGCCAGCAGCTTAGTGTCTAGCGGGGACTCGACCCAGTACTTC. This gives the protein CASSLVSSGDSTQYF.

This clone was picked up one time. The V gene is TRBV4-3, the J gene TRBJ2-1, with 10 bases that match TRBD1. There are 16 residues in the CDR3. In germline, CDR1 is LGHNA, CDR2 YSLEER. V shed 3 bases and J 3 bases; nucleotides not matched to a gene: 5. In DNA form, the CDR3 reads TGCGCCAGCAGCCACATCCGGGACAGGGGCTACAATGAGCAGTTCTTC. Protein product: CASSHIRDRGYNEQFF.

This chain connects TRBV11-3 to TRBJ2-7; D is unclear. Germline V gene sequence: CDR1 SGHNT, CDR2 YENEEA. CDR3 length: 12 amino acids. V lost 3 bases, J lost 4 bases, and 7 bases lay in between. CDR3 protein: CASSLARYEQYF. CDR3 sequence (DNA): TGTGCCAGCAGCTTGGCACGGTACGAGCAGTACTTC.

The genes are TRBV11-3 and TRBJ2-2; D possibly corresponds to TRBD1 (5 bases). This CDR3 is 14 amino acids long. Germline V gives CDR1 SGHNT, CDR2 YENEEA. V lost 2 bases and J 7 bases, leaving 11 bases between the germline ends. CDR3 bases: TGTGCCAGCAGCTTAAGTGGGGCGATCGGGGAGCTGTTTTTT. As protein: CASSLSGAIGELFF.

The genes are TRBV4-1 and TRBJ2-7; no reliable D call. The CDR3 is 16 amino acids. CDR1 MGHRA and CDR2 YSYEKL come from the germline V gene. Deletions cut 1 base from V and 2 bases from J, with 15 bases between. The CDR3 sequence: CASSQVILTKTYEQYF. CDR3 sequence (DNA): TGCGCCAGCAGCCAAGTAATACTAACTAAAACCTACGAGCAGTACTTC.